This entry lists 6 T cell receptor beta chains sequenced from one sample in a study of blood T cell repertoires in COVID-19. Here immunoSEQ multiplex PCR was the method, and the copy in TCRdb shows in-frame clones only, minus some. The table records 310,000 or so clones, around 87% of them present only once. Sequences were obtained from peripheral blood. The receptors come from a man aged 45 to 65 with active or convalescent COVID-19.

The J gene is TRBJ1-1, the V gene TRBV28, with a possible D match to TRBD1 (5 bases). The CDR3 sequence is 12 residues long. Germline assignment: CDR1 MDHEN and CDR2 SYDVKM. Trimming took off 2 bases at V and 10 bases at J, with 11 bases between the two ends. CDR3 DNA sequence: TGTGCCAGCAGTTTAGTCTGGACATCAGCTTTCTTT. This translates into CASSLVWTSAFF.

V gene TRBV7-5 combines with J gene TRBJ2-7; TRBD2 is the table's D call, not checked against the DNA. TRBV7-5 is a pseudogene. The CDR3 extends over 15 amino acids. CDR3: CARSLYLDGSYEQYF. CDR3 sequence (DNA): TGTGCCAGAAGCTTATATCTAGATGGCTCCTACGAGCAGTACTTC.

This rearrangement joins TRBV5-5 to TRBJ1-4; D is ambiguous. Per the germline V gene, CDR1 is SGHKS and CDR2 is YYEKEE (reference sequence). V lost 0 bases and J 2 bases, leaving 8 bases between the germline ends. The CDR3 contains 15 residues. This CDR3 reads CASSLGQVTNEKLFF. DNA of the CDR3: TGTGCCAGCAGCTTGGGACAAGTGACTAATGAAAAACTGTTTTTT.

The chain employs TRBV6-1 and TRBJ2-1; TRBD1 might be the D (6 bases). The V gene lost 2 bases and the J gene lost 4 bases, with 12 bases spanning the gap. The CDR3 runs to 15 residues. CDR1 is MNHNS, CDR2 SASEGT, per germline. The CDR3 reads CASSESRGYYNEQFF. DNA of the CDR3: TGTGCCAGCAGTGAATCCAGGGGCTATTACAATGAGCAGTTCTTC.

V is TRBV9 and J is TRBJ2-3; weak D call: TRBD1 (6 bases). The CDR3 length is 16 residues. V was clipped by 0 bases and J by 6 bases, with 17 bases between them. Looked up from germline, CDR1 is SGDLS and CDR2 is YYNGEE. The CDR3: CASSVGLGAGSDTQYF. Written as DNA, the CDR3 is TGTGCCAGCAGCGTAGGATTGGGGGCGGGCTCGGATACGCAGTATTTT.

This chain links TRBV6-6 with TRBJ1-4; D is possibly TRBD1 (6 bases). V was trimmed by 2 bases and J by 8 bases, leaving 18 bases between them. The CDR3 totals 16 residues. From germline, CDR1 is MNHNY and CDR2 SVGAGI (reference sequence). CDR3 amino acids: CASSYPGTQGPEKLFF. DNA for the CDR3: TGTGCCAGCAGTTACCCCGGGACCCAGGGGCCGGAAAAACTGTTTTTT.